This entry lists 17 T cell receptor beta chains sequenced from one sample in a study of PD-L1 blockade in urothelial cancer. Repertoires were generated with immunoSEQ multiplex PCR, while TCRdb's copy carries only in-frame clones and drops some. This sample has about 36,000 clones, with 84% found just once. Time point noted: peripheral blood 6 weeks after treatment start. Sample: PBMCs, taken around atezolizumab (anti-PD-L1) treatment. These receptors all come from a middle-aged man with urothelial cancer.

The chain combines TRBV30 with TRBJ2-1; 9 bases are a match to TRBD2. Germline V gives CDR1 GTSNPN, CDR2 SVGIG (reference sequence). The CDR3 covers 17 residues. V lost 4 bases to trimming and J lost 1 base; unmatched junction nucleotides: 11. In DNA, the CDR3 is TGTGCCTGGATTAGGGGCGGGAGCGGGGGGTCCTACAATGAGCAGTTCTTC. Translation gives CAWIRGGSGGSYNEQFF.

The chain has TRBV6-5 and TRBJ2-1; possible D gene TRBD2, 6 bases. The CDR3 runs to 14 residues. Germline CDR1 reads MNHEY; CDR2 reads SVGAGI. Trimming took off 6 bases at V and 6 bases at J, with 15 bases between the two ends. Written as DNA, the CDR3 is TGTGCCAGCAGCCCCGGGAGTTCCCGCAATGAGCAGTTCTTC. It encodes CASSPGSSRNEQFF.

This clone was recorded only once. The CDR3 region has the DNA TGCGCCAGCAGCCCCTTAACCTCAAGGGGGGGGGAGCTGTTTTTT. Encoded protein: CASSPLTSRGGELFF. V gene TRBV5-1 combines with J gene TRBJ2-2; weak D call: TRBD1 (6 bases). The germline CDR1 and CDR2 sequences are SGHRS and YFSETQ. Deletions cut 4 bases from V and 8 bases from J, with 18 bases between. The CDR3 is made up of 15 amino acids.

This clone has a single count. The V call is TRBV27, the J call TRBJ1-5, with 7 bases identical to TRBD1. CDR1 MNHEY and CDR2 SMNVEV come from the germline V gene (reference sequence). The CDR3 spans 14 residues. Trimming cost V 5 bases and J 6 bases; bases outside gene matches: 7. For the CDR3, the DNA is TGTGCCAGCAGTCTAGAAGCAGGGGGTCAGCCCCAGCATTTT. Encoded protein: CASSLEAGGQPQHF.

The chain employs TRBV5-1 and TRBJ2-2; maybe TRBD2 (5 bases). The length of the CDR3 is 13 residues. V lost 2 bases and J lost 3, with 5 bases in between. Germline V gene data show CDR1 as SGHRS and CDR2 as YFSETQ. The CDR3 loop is CASSFGDTGELFF. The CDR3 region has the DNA TGCGCCAGCAGCTTCGGGGACACCGGGGAGCTGTTTTTT. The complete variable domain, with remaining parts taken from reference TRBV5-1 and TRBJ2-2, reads KAGVTQTPRYLIKTRGQQVTLSCSPISGHRSVSWYQQTPGQGLQFLFEYFSETQRNKGNFPGRFSGRQFSNSRSEMNVSTLELGDSALYLCASSFGDTGELFFGEGSRLTVL.

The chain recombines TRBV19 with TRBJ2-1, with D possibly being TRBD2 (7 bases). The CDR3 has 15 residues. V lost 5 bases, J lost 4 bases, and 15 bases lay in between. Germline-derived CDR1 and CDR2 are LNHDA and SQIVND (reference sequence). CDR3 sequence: CASSPGAGAYNEQFF. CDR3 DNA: TGTGCCAGTAGTCCGGGGGCGGGGGCTTACAATGAGCAGTTCTTC.

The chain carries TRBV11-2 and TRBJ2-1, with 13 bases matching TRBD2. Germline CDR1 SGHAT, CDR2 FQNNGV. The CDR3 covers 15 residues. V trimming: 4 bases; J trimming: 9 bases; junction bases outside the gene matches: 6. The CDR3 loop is CASSSLAGGPSEQFF. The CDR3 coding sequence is TGTGCCAGCAGCTCACTAGCGGGAGGGCCATCTGAGCAGTTCTTC.

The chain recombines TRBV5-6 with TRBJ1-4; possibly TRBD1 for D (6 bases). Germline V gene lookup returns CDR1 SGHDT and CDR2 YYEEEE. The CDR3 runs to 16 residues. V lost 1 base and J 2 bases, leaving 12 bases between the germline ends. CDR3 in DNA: TGTGCCAGCAGCTTGTACAGGGCGAGCACTAATGAAAAACTGTTTTTT. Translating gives CASSLYRASTNEKLFF. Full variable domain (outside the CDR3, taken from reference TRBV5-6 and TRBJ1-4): DAGVTQSPTHLIKTRGQQVTLRCSPKSGHDTVSWYQQALGQGPQFIFQYYEEEERQRGNFPDRFSGHQFPNYSSELNVNALLLGDSALYLCASSLYRASTNEKLFFGSGTQLSVL.

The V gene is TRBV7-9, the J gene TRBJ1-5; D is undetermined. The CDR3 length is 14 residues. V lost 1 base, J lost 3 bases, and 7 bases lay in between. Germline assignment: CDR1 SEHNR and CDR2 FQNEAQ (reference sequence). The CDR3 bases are TGTGCCAGCAGCTTAGGAGGGCTCAATCAGCCCCAGCATTTT. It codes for CASSLGGLNQPQHF.

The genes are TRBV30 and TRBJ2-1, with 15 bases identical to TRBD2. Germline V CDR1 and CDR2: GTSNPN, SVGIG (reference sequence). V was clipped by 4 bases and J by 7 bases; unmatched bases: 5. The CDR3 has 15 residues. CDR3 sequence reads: CAWTHGLAGGNEQFF. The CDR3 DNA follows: TGTGCCTGGACCCACGGACTAGCGGGAGGGAATGAGCAGTTCTTC.

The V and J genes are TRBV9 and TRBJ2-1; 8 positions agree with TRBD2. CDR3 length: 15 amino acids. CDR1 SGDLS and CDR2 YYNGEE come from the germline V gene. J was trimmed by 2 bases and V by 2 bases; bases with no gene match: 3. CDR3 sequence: CASSVSGSTYNEQFF. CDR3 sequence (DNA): TGTGCCAGCAGCGTCAGCGGGAGCACCTACAATGAGCAGTTCTTC.

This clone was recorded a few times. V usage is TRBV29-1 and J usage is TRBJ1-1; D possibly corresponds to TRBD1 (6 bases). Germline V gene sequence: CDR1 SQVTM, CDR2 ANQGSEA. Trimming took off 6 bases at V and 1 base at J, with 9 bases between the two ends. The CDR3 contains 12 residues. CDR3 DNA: TGCAGCGTAGGGGGTGGGAACACTGAAGCTTTCTTT. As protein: CSVGGGNTEAFF.

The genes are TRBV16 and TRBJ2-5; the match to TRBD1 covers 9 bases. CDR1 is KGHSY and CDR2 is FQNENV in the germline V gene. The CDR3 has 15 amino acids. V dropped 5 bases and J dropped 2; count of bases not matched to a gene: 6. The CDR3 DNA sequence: TGTGCCAGCAGCGACAGGGGGAATGGGCAAGAGACCCAGTACTTC. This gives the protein CASSDRGNGQETQYF. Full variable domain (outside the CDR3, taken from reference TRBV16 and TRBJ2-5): GEEVAQTPKHLVRGEGQKAKLYCAPIKGHSYVFWYQQVLKNEFKFLISFQNENVFDETGMPKERFSAKCLPNSPCSLEIQATKLEDSAVYFCASSDRGNGQETQYFGPGTRLLVL.

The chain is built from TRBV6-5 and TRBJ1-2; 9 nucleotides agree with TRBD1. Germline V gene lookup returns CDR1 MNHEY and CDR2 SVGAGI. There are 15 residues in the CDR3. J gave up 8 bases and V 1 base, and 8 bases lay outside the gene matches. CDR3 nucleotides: TGTGCCAGCAGTTACTTTACGGGACAGGGTGCCGGCTACACCTTC. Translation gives CASSYFTGQGAGYTF.

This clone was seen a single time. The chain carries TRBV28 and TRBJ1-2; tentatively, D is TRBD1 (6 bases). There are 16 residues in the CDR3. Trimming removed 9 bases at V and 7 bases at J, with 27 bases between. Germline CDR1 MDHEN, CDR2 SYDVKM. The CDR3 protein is CASTPPRGGTKGGYTF. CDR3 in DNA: TGTGCCAGTACCCCCCCTAGGGGGGGGACCAAGGGTGGCTACACCTTC.

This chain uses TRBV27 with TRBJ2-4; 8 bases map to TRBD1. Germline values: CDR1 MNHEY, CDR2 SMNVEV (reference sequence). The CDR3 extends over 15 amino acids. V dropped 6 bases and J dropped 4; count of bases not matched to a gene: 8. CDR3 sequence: CASSRSRTGKNIQYF. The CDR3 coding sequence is TGTGCCAGCAGCCGATCCCGGACAGGGAAAAACATTCAGTACTTC.

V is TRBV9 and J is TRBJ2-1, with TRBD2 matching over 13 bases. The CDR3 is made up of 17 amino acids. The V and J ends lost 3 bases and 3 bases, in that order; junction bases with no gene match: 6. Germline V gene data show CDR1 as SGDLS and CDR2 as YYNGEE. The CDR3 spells CASSAGLAGDFYNEQFF. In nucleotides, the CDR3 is TGTGCCAGCAGCGCAGGACTAGCGGGAGATTTCTACAATGAGCAGTTCTTC.